This T cell receptor beta chain emerged from a study of T cells after yellow fever vaccination. Germline V gene lookup returns CDR1 MRHNA and CDR2 SNTAGT. The V gene lost 2 bases and the J gene lost 3 bases, with 4 bases spanning the gap. CDR3 length equals 13 residues. By sample share, this clonotype is medium-sized. TCRdb analysed the 5' RACE reads with MiXCR anew, one entry per CDR3 protein. The sample holds some 32,000 distinct CDR3 sequences, 6.6% seen once. The sequence came from a man in his late teens or twenties who received the YFV17D yellow fever vaccine. The chain has TRBV6-4 and TRBJ2-2, with unresolved D. Specimen: PBMCs, either bulk or a sorted T-cell subset (CD4+, CD8+, memory, or dextramer-sorted; not recorded which), collected on the day of the first yellow fever vaccination. In DNA form, the CDR3 reads TGTGCCAGCAGTGACAGGGACACCGGGGAGCTGTTTTTT. This translates into CASSDRDTGELFF.